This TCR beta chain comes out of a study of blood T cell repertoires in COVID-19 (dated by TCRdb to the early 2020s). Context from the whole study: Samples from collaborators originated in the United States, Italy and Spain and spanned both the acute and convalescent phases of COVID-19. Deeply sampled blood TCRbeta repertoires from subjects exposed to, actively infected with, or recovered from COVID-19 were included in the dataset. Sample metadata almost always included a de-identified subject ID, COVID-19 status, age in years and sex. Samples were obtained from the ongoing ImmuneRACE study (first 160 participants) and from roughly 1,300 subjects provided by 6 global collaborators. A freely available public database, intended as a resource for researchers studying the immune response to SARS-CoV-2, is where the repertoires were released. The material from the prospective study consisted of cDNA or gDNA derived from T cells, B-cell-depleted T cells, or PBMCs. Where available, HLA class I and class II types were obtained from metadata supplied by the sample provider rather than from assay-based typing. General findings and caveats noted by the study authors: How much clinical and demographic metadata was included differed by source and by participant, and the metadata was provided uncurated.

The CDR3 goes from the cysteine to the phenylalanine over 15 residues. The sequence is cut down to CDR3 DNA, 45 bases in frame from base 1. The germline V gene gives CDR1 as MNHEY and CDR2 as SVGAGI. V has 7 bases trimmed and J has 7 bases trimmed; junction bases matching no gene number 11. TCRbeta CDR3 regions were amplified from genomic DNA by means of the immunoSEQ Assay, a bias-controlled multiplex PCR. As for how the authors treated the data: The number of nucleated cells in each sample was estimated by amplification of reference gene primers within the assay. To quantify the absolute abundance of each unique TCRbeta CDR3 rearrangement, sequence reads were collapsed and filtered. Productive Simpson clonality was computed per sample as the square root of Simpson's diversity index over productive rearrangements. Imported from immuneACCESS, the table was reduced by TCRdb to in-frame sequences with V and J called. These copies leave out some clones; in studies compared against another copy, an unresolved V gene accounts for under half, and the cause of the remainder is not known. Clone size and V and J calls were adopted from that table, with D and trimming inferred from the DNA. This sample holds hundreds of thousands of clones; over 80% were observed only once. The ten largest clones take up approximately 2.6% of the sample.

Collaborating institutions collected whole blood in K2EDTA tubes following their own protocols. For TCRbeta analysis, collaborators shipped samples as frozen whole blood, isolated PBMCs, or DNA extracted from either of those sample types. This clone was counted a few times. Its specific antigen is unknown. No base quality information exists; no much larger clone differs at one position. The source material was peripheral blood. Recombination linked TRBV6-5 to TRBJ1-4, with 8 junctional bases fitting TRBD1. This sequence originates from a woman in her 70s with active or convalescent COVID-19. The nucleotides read TGTGCCAGCACCAACACCGACAGGGGAAGTGAAAAACTGTTTTTT. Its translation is CASTNTDRGSEKLFF.